The entry that follows covers one T cell receptor beta chain sequence. This clonotype was picked up many times. The antigen this receptor binds is unknown. No base quality values were provided; no much bigger clone lies one nucleotide off. The CDR3 sequence holds 13 residues, the cysteine and phenylalanine included. This entry keeps only the CDR3 DNA: 39 bases, framed from base 1. V was cut back by 4 bases and J by 5 bases, leaving a gap of 9 bases between them. From the germline V gene, CDR1 is KGHSH and CDR2 is LQKENI. The sample is drawn from a study of early T cells in non-severe SARS-CoV-2 infection (dated by TCRdb to about 2021). Study-level background: TCR sequencing used bulk RNA from unsorted whole blood, so alpha and beta chains could not be paired.

The study was a case-control design nested within a healthcare worker cohort in London, UK, with weekly nasopharyngeal swab PCR tests and blood sampling. Healthcare workers were enrolled in the week of the UK lockdown, from 23 to 31 March 2020, and were followed every week for up to 16 weeks. The full study reports these points: VDJdb matching was skewed toward anti-spike CD8 responses and likely underestimated virus-specific expansions, missing private and CD4 specificities.

The library was prepared using 5' RACE. Data came from a NextSeq 500. In the TCR library protocol, unique molecular identifiers were attached to individual cDNA molecules to correct for PCR bias and sequencing error. Both TCR alpha and beta chains were sequenced, and tight co-correlation was observed between alpha and beta sequence abundances in each sample. The authors processed their data as follows. Decombinator V4 was used to annotate the V gene, J gene and CDR3 of the TCR sequences. TCRs were defined as expanded if a significant change between any two time points was detected under a Poisson model with p below 0.0001. TCR abundances were normalised to the total number of TCRs sequenced in each sample and reported as counts per million. TRAV1-2 paired with TRAJ12, TRAJ20 or TRAJ33 defined MAIT TCRs, while TRAV10 paired with TRAJ18 defined iNKT TCRs. VDJdb, accessed on 1 November 2021, was searched for TCRs annotated for CMV, EBV and SARS-CoV-2, and TCRs annotated for more than one antigen were excluded. TCRdb reanalyzed the raw reads on its own, using fastp at Q25 for trimming and MiXCR for clone calling, and kept in-frame beta chains. When rows share a CDR3 protein, they turn into one entry using the most common DNA and genes. The V and J calls were not made by the authors but by TCRdb's processing. The sample data list 55,000 to 70,000 distinct CDR3 sequences, and around 12% of these were observed just once. Of the sample, approximately 1.2% falls within the top ten clones.

The sequencing used whole blood, collected at baseline. The sequence came from an adult who was a healthcare worker with PCR-confirmed SARS-CoV-2 infection or an uninfected control (not recorded which). The donor label of this sample is uncertain. Here the chain combines TRBV18 and TRBJ2-1; TRBD1 is perhaps the D gene, given 5 matching bases. DNA sequence: TGTGCCAGCTCACAACAGGAACACAATGAGCAGTTCTTC. It specifies CASSQQEHNEQFF.